Listed here is a single T cell receptor (beta chain). 5'RACE template switching added a universal primer site and UMIs to TCR cDNA. MiXCR, run by TCRdb on the 5' RACE reads, gives a single entry per CDR3 protein. The sample records approximately 90,000 distinct CDR3 sequences, 13% being singletons. This entry comes from a study of T cells after yellow fever vaccination. In germline, CDR1 is SEHNR, CDR2 FQNEAQ (reference sequence). CDR3 length: 12 residues. V dropped 4 bases and J dropped 7 bases, with 11 bases sitting between them. Study-wide results and caveats: Shared CD4/CD8 clonotypes were a small share, likely from convergent recombination. Abundant clonotypes from the bulk population could have been carried over as contaminants into FACS-sorted repertoires.

This sequence was found in a young man who received the YFV17D yellow fever vaccine. This specimen consisted of CD8+ T cells not binding an NS4B(214-222) dextramer, sorted from PBMCs, obtained approximately 22 days after the first yellow fever vaccination. V is TRBV7-9 and J is TRBJ2-7; D is unclear. The CDR3 loop is CASSYDNGEQYV. The CDR3 nucleotides are TGTGCCAGCAGCTACGACAACGGTGAGCAGTACGTC.